This T cell receptor beta chain came from a study of OX40 agonist ivuxolimab in advanced cancers. Study-wide findings and caveats: CD4+ T cells averaged fewer expanded clones than CD8+ T cells. Expanded peripheral T cell antigen specificity was not determined.

Notes on this clone: Its antigen is currently unknown.

Produced via immunoSEQ multiplex PCR; TCRdb's table is partial and in-frame only. This sample has about 35,000 clones, with about three quarters found just once. V lost 0 bases and J lost 2, with 10 bases in between. This CDR3 has 15 amino acids. CDR1 is MGHRA, CDR2 YSYEKL, per germline. The sequencing here drew on CD4+ or CD8+ T cells sorted from blood, taken in a trial of the OX40 agonist ivuxolimab. The V and J genes are TRBV4-1 and TRBJ1-1; D is unresolved. The receptor's source is an adult with an advanced solid tumor such as melanoma, head and neck, liver or kidney cancer. CDR3 DNA sequence: TGCGCCAGCAGCCAAGACAGGAATGGTAACACTGAAGCTTTCTTT. Amino acid sequence: CASSQDRNGNTEAFF.